The 26 T cell receptor beta chains below all came from one sample that was sequenced in a study of blood T cell repertoires in COVID-19. The assay was immunoSEQ multiplex PCR, and TCRdb's table has in-frame clones only and misses some. The sample consists of 130,000 to 150,000 clones, over 70% of them appearing once. Sequencing was carried out using peripheral blood. Every receptor here comes from a middle-aged man who had recovered from COVID-19.

The chain is built from TRBV5-1 and TRBJ1-4, with a weak D call TRBD1 (6 bases). CDR3 size: 16 residues. The germline V and J ends were trimmed by 4 bases and 0 bases, with 13 bases remaining between them. Germline assignment: CDR1 SGHRS and CDR2 YFSETQ. CDR3 DNA: TGCGCCAGCAGCGAGACAGGTATTGCAACTAATGAAAAACTGTTTTTT. It is translated as CASSETGIATNEKLFF.

J is TRBJ1-1 and V is TRBV30; D uncertain. CDR3 size: 13 residues. Germline V gene data show CDR1 as GTSNPN and CDR2 as SVGIG (reference sequence). Trimming left V 0 bases short and J 5 bases short, with 10 bases between. The CDR3 loop reads CAWSVRRDTEAFF. DNA of the CDR3: TGTGCCTGGAGTGTACGGAGGGATACTGAAGCTTTCTTT.

This chain connects TRBV18 to TRBJ1-6; no clear D. The V gene's germline CDR1 is KGHSH and CDR2 LQKENI. The CDR3 extends over 15 amino acids. Trimming cost V 3 bases and J 3 bases, with 9 bases left between them. CDR3 amino acids: CASSPDGIYNSPLHF. The CDR3 DNA follows: TGTGCCAGCTCACCGGACGGGATCTATAATTCACCCCTCCACTTT.

The gene calls are TRBV6-2 or TRBV6-3 and TRBJ1-2; D is unresolved. Germline V gene data show CDR1 as MNHEY and CDR2 as SVGEGT. The CDR3 has 14 residues. V lost 6 bases to trimming and J lost 5 bases, with 16 bases between them. In nucleotides, the CDR3 is TGTGCCAGCAGCCTCGAGGAGGCTAGGTATGGCTACACCTTC. This encodes CASSLEEARYGYTF.

The chain is built from TRBV18 and TRBJ2-7; no reliable D call. V was clipped by 0 bases and J by 6 bases, with 12 bases between them. The CDR3 is 14 amino acids. Per the germline V gene, CDR1 is KGHSH and CDR2 is LQKENI. CDR3 in DNA: TGTGCCAGCTCACCACCGGCCCGCCCGTCCGAGCAGTACTTC. Encoded protein: CASSPPARPSEQYF.

The chain carries TRBV7-2 and TRBJ1-1; a possible D gene is TRBD1 (6 bases). Germline assignment: CDR1 SGHTA and CDR2 FQGNSA. The V and J ends lost 2 bases and 4 bases respectively, with 23 bases between them. The CDR3 is 18 amino acids. The chain's CDR3 is CASSLRGASFWYSTEAFF. CDR3 DNA: TGTGCCAGCAGCTTACGGGGGGCTTCTTTTTGGTATTCCACTGAAGCTTTCTTT. The full variable domain, its missing parts supplied by reference TRBV7-2 and TRBJ1-1, is GAGVSQSPSNKVTEKGKDVELRCDPISGHTALYWYRQSLGQGLEFLIYFQGNSAPDKSGLPSDRFSAERTGGSVSTLTIQRTQQEDSAVYLCASSLRGASFWYSTEAFFGQGTRLTVV.

The chain links TRBV10-1 to TRBJ2-2, with TRBD2 matching 9 bases. Trimming at V came to 6 bases and at J to 4 bases, leaving 3 bases not matched to a gene. The CDR3 is 14 amino acids. Per germline, CDR1 WNHNN and CDR2 SYGVQD (reference sequence). In DNA, the CDR3 is TGCGCCAGCAGCGCTAGCGGGGCCACCGGGGAGCTGTTTTTT. Translating it yields CASSASGATGELFF.

V is TRBV12-3 or TRBV12-4 and J is TRBJ2-2, with no clear D. The CDR3 extends over 13 amino acids. V lost 7 bases to trimming and J lost 6 bases, with 12 bases between them. The CDR3: CASTQRSAGELFF. The DNA for the CDR3 is TGTGCCAGCACCCAAAGGAGCGCCGGGGAGCTGTTTTTT.

The rearrangement joins TRBV9 to TRBJ1-2, with TRBD1 matching over 11 bases. V trimming: 0 bases; J trimming: 4 bases; junction bases outside the gene matches: 8. This CDR3 region has 17 residues. Germline CDR1 SGDLS, CDR2 YYNGEE. The chain's CDR3 is CASSVDPGQGASYGYTF. In nucleotides, the CDR3 is TGTGCCAGCAGCGTAGATCCAGGACAGGGGGCTAGCTATGGCTACACCTTC.

The chain carries TRBV11-3 and TRBJ2-2; 14 nucleotides agree with TRBD2. The trim removed 5 bases at V and 7 bases at J, leaving 9 bases unmatched. The CDR3 runs 17 residues. CDR1 is SGHNT, CDR2 YENEEA, per germline. The CDR3 protein is CASSPGLAGVESGELFF. Written as DNA, the CDR3 is TGTGCCAGCAGCCCGGGACTAGCGGGGGTGGAGAGCGGGGAGCTGTTTTTT.

This chain links TRBV2 with TRBJ2-7; the D gene is possibly TRBD1 (6 bases). The CDR3 spans 13 residues. From germline, CDR1 is SNHLY and CDR2 FYNNEI. Trimming stripped 2 bases from V and 6 bases from J, with 11 bases between. CDR3 in DNA: TGTGCCAGCAGTGAATCACAGGGCTTCGAGCAGTACTTC. Translation gives CASSESQGFEQYF.

The V gene is TRBV18, the J gene TRBJ1-4, with D possibly matching TRBD1 (5 bases). The V end lost 4 bases, the J end lost 5 bases, and 8 bases lay between the germline ends. Germline V gives CDR1 KGHSH, CDR2 LQKENI. The CDR3 spans 13 residues. The chain's CDR3 is CASSQGKNEKLFF. The CDR3 DNA is TGTGCCAGCTCACAGGGGAAAAATGAAAAACTGTTTTTT.

V usage is TRBV5-6 and J usage is TRBJ2-7; D not resolved. Germline values: CDR1 SGHDT, CDR2 YYEEEE. The V end lost 7 bases, the J end lost 3 bases, and 14 bases lay between the germline ends. The CDR3 totals 13 residues. DNA for the CDR3: TGTGCCAGCCATCTGTCCCTAGGCTACGAGCAGTACTTC. Protein product: CASHLSLGYEQYF.

This chain joins TRBV2 and TRBJ2-5; 7 bases map to TRBD1. Per germline, CDR1 SNHLY and CDR2 FYNNEI. The CDR3 is made up of 13 amino acids. The V gene end was trimmed by 4 bases and the J gene end by 5 bases; junction bases not matched to a gene: 4. The DNA for the CDR3 is TGTGCCAGCAGTGTGGGGACAGAGGAGACCCAGTACTTC. Protein product: CASSVGTEETQYF.

The V gene is TRBV6-5, the J gene TRBJ2-2; TRBD1 aligns across 10 bases. The germline gives CDR1 MNHEY, CDR2 SVGAGI. The CDR3 has 16 residues. The trim removed 1 base at V and 6 bases at J, leaving 5 bases unmatched. CDR3 sequence: CASSYLPGQGPGELFF. CDR3 sequence (DNA): TGTGCCAGCAGTTACTTGCCGGGACAGGGGCCCGGGGAGCTGTTTTTT.

The chain has TRBV19 and TRBJ1-3, with D hard to call. Germline CDR1 reads LNHDA; CDR2 reads SQIVND (reference sequence). V dropped 0 bases and J dropped 2 bases, with 8 bases sitting between them. The CDR3 length is 15 residues. CDR3 coding DNA: TGTGCCAGTAGTATAGATCTCACAACTGGAAACACCATATATTTT. It encodes CASSIDLTTGNTIYF. Combining the CDR3 with reference TRBV19 and TRBJ1-3 gives the whole variable domain DGGITQSPKYLFRKEGQNVTLSCEQNLNHDAMYWYRQDPGQGLRLIYYSQIVNDFQKGDIAEGYSVSREKKESFPLTVTSAQKNPTAFYLCASSIDLTTGNTIYFGEGSWLTVV.

The chain links TRBV5-6 to TRBJ2-5, with D maybe TRBD2 (5 bases). The germline CDR1 and CDR2 sequences are SGHDT and YYEEEE. Deletions cut 3 bases from V and 4 bases from J, with 16 bases between. CDR3 size: 15 residues. The CDR3 region has the DNA TGTGCCAGCAGCTCGACTACGGTGGTACGAGAGACCCAGTACTTC. Residues: CASSSTTVVRETQYF.

This clone came up once. The chain links TRBV4-3 to TRBJ2-2; 13 nucleotides line up with TRBD2. The trim removed 5 bases at V and 0 bases at J, leaving 6 bases unmatched. Germline CDR1 LGHNA, CDR2 YSLEER. CDR3 length: 18 amino acids. The CDR3 protein is CASSTPTSGGSNTGELFF. The CDR3 nucleotides read TGCGCCAGCAGCACCCCGACTAGCGGGGGGTCGAACACCGGGGAGCTGTTTTTT.

Remarks on this clone: An end of the junction differs from the germline gene, which may be a read error. The V and J genes are TRBV5-4 and TRBJ2-7; 7 nucleotides match TRBD1. The CDR3 is 12 amino acids. CDR1 is SGHNT and CDR2 is YYREEE in the germline V gene (reference sequence). The CDR3 loop is CASSSPVTGSTF. The CDR3 region has the DNA TGTGCCAGCAGCTCTCCCGTGACAGGGTCCACCTTC.

The CDR3 reads CASSPGLAQYNEQFF. The CDR3 DNA is TGTGCCAGCTCACCTGGACTAGCCCAATACAATGAGCAGTTCTTC. V and J are TRBV18 and TRBJ2-1; 8 bases are a match to TRBD2. CDR1 is KGHSH and CDR2 is LQKENI in the germline V gene. The J segment lost 4 bases and the V segment lost 3 bases, leaving 5 bases of the junction unmatched. The CDR3 contains 15 residues.

The chain carries TRBV5-3 and TRBJ2-5; TRBD2 might be the D (7 bases). TRBV5-3 is an ORF, and what it does is uncertain. V was trimmed by 4 bases and J by 2 bases, leaving 15 bases between them. CDR3 length: 15 amino acids. The CDR3 sequence is CARSGEGQGQETQYF. In nucleotides, the CDR3 is TGTGCCAGAAGCGGGGAGGGGCAGGGGCAAGAGACCCAGTACTTC.

J is TRBJ1-4 and V is TRBV6-5, with D possibly matching TRBD1 (5 bases). V was clipped by 4 bases and J by 8 bases, with 14 bases between them. CDR3 length equals 14 residues. Germline V gene sequence: CDR1 MNHEY, CDR2 SVGAGI. The CDR3: CASSLRPGREKLFF. The CDR3 coding sequence is TGTGCCAGCAGTTTACGTCCAGGGAGGGAAAAACTGTTTTTT.

Remarks on this clone: Other nucleotide sequences in the sample specify the same CDR3. The J gene is TRBJ1-6, the V gene TRBV19; 7 bases match TRBD1. In germline, CDR1 is LNHDA, CDR2 SQIVND (reference sequence). V lost 5 bases, J lost 6 bases, and 4 bases stayed unmatched. The CDR3 has 14 amino acids. CDR3 bases: TGTGCCAGTAGTCTGGGACAGAGTAATTCACCCCTCCACTTT. This translates into CASSLGQSNSPLHF.

The chain links TRBV7-2 to TRBJ2-3, with 11 bases lining up with TRBD2. The length of the CDR3 is 16 residues. The germline V gene has CDR1 SGHTA and CDR2 FQGNSA. J lost 1 base, V lost 4 bases, and 4 bases had no gene match. The CDR3 sequence is CASSSGTSGGTDTQYF. The CDR3 DNA sequence: TGTGCCAGCAGCTCCGGGACTAGCGGAGGCACAGATACGCAGTATTTT.

CDR3 bases: TGTGCCAGCAGTTCAGGGGCCTACGAGCAGTACTTC. It specifies CASSSGAYEQYF. The V gene is TRBV12-3 or TRBV12-4, the J gene TRBJ2-7, with D tentatively TRBD1 (6 bases). Trimming cost V 4 bases and J 2 bases, with 6 bases left between them. This CDR3 is 12 amino acids long.

The CDR3 region has the DNA TGTGCCAGCAGCGACGACAGGGTTTCGGTTGGCTACACCTTC. Amino acid sequence: CASSDDRVSVGYTF. The chain joins TRBV3-1 (or the pseudogene TRBV3-2) to TRBJ1-2, with TRBD1 matching 7 bases. The CDR3 sequence is 14 residues long. Per germline, CDR1 LGHDT and CDR2 YNNKEL (reference sequence). Trimming took 5 bases from V and 7 from J; bases not matched to a gene: 10.